Listed below are T cell receptor beta chains from one sample, sequenced in a study of blood T cell repertoires in COVID-19. TCRdb's copy holds only in-frame clones and misses some; the assay was immunoSEQ multiplex PCR. The sample records approximately 82,000 clones, around nine tenths being singletons. Sequences were obtained from peripheral blood. Receptors were obtained from an older man with active or convalescent COVID-19. CDR3s include the opening cysteine and the closing phenylalanine or tryptophan. D genes are given only for firm matches. Clone size appears in some rows only: once, few, many, or a class for an expanded clone.

TRBJ1-2,.,.,TRBV6-6,TGTGCCAGCACCACCTCGGGGGAAGGCTACACCTTC,CASTTSGEGYTF
TRBJ2-7,TRBD1,few,TRBV5-1,TGCGCCAGCACCCCAGGGGGCATTTCGTCCGAGCAGTACTTC,CASTPGGISSEQYF
TRBJ1-1,.,.,TRBV6-2/TRBV6-3,TGTGCCAGCAGTTACAGGGGTCCGAACACTGAAGCTTTCTTT,CASSYRGPNTEAFF
TRBJ2-1,TRBD1,.,TRBV4-2,TGTGCCAGCAGCCAAGGGGGACAGAAGAGGGAGCAGTTCTTC,CASSQGGQKREQFF
TRBJ2-5,.,.,TRBV6-5,TGTGCCAGCAGGAAACAGGGAAGTGAGACCCAGTACTTC,CASRKQGSETQYF
TRBJ1-1,TRBD1,few,TRBV6-5,TGTGCCAGCAAAATACGGGACAGGGGAAGTACTGAAGCTTTCTTT,CASKIRDRGSTEAFF
TRBJ1-2,.,.,TRBV28,TGTGCCAGCAGTTTCGGCCGACTCTATGGCTACACCTTC,CASSFGRLYGYTF
TRBJ1-1,TRBD1,.,TRBV7-3,TGTGCCAGCACCCTAGACAGGGAGGCCACTGAAGCTTTCTTT,CASTLDREATEAFF
TRBJ1-1,.,once,TRBV4-1,TGCGCCAGCAGCCAAGACCCCCCCTCGTCAGTGAACACTGAAGCTTTCTTT,CASSQDPPSSVNTEAFF
TRBJ1-4,.,once,TRBV19,TGTGCCAGTAAAGAGCGGCCCGATCCTGAAAAACTGTTTTTT,CASKERPDPEKLFF
TRBJ1-3,TRBD1,.,TRBV30,TGTGCCTGGAGAGGACAGGGTTGGGACACCATATATTTT,CAWRGQGWDTIYF
TRBJ1-2,.,once,TRBV18,TGTGCCAGCTCACCTATTCCGGGGAGGGGAAATGGCTACACCTTC,CASSPIPGRGNGYTF
TRBJ1-6,.,.,TRBV6-5,TGTGCCAGCAGTTCGGGCAGGGTCGACAATTCACCCCTCCACTTT,CASSSGRVDNSPLHF
TRBJ2-2,TRBD2,.,TRBV19,TGTGCCAGTAGTATTATTCGCGGGAGCGGGACCGGGGAGCTGTTTTTT,CASSIIRGSGTGELFF